The 27 T cell receptor beta chains presented below share a single source sample, sequenced in a study of T-cell memory formation after mild COVID-19. TCRdb passed the 5' RACE reads through MiXCR, listing each CDR3 protein once. The table has 200,000 to 300,000 distinct CDR3 sequences, approximately 15% seen once. The source material was PBMCs or a T cell subset sorted from them (not recorded which). The source of these receptors is a man younger than 35 who had mild COVID-19 (a few samples of this study predate the infection). Cell type and time point are not known.

This clonotype showed up just a few times. The chain couples TRBV7-9 to TRBJ2-3; TRBD2 matches at 11 bases. The V segment lost 5 bases and the J segment 8 bases; nucleotides outside the gene matches: 6. Germline-derived CDR1 and CDR2 are SEHNR and FQNEAQ (reference sequence). CDR3 length equals 14 residues. As DNA, the CDR3 is TGTGCCAGCAGCATGACTAGCGGGGATGTTACGCAGTATTTT. Its translation: CASSMTSGDVTQYF.

This clonotype appeared a few times. The J gene is TRBJ2-5, the V gene TRBV29-1; TRBD1 aligns across 8 bases. Looked up from germline, CDR1 is SQVTM and CDR2 is ANQGSEA. The CDR3 extends over 14 amino acids. V was clipped by 5 bases and J by 5 bases; unmatched bases: 10. The CDR3 DNA sequence: TGCAGCGTTCTTCCCAGGGGGCTGGGGGAGACCCAGTACTTC. Translation gives CSVLPRGLGETQYF.

V is TRBV6-1 and J is TRBJ2-1; TRBD1 or TRBD2 may be the D gene (5 bases each). V lost 6 bases and J 9 bases, leaving 12 bases between the germline ends. Germline loops: CDR1 MNHNS, CDR2 SASEGT. The length of the CDR3 is 12 residues. The CDR3 nucleotides are TGTGCCAGCAGACTATCGGGGCGTGAGCAGTTCTTC. Its protein product is CASRLSGREQFF.

This clonotype was seen a handful of times. The rearrangement uses TRBV7-3 and TRBJ2-1; the D gene could be TRBD1 or TRBD2 (6 bases each). This CDR3 has 15 residues. Germline V gene sequence: CDR1 SGHTA, CDR2 FQGTGA. The germline V and J ends were trimmed by 5 bases and 8 bases, with 19 bases remaining between them. The CDR3 region has the DNA TGTGCCAGCAGCCCCTCGAGGGGGGCCGGAGATGAGCAGTTCTTC. Its translation is CASSPSRGAGDEQFF. Based on the CDR3 plus reference TRBV7-3 and TRBJ2-1, the full variable domain is GAGVSQTPSNKVTEKGKYVELRCDPISGHTALYWYRQSLGQGPEFLIYFQGTGAADDSGLPNDRFFAVRPEGSVSTLKIQRTERGDSAVYLCASSPSRGAGDEQFFGPGTRLTVL.

The chain has TRBV12-3 or TRBV12-4 and TRBJ1-6, with D possibly matching TRBD1 (6 bases). The V and J ends lost 5 bases and 9 bases respectively, with 11 bases between them. The CDR3 has 13 amino acids. CDR3 residues: CASSPTTGSPLHF. The CDR3 region has the DNA TGTGCCAGCAGTCCCACGACAGGTTCACCCCTCCACTTT.

This clonotype was observed at least ten times. The V gene is TRBV7-2, the J gene TRBJ2-3, with D unclear. This CDR3 spans 14 amino acids. Trimming cost V 5 bases and J 4 bases, with 13 bases left between them. The germline gives CDR1 SGHTA, CDR2 FQGNSA. The DNA of the CDR3 is TGTGCCAGCAGCCCTATATTAGGCGCAGATACGCAGTATTTT. Translating it yields CASSPILGADTQYF.

This clonotype was seen a few times. This chain links TRBV2 with TRBJ2-1; 10 positions match TRBD2. This CDR3 has 15 residues. V lost 5 bases and J lost 4; bases outside the gene matches: 5. Germline V gene sequence: CDR1 SNHLY, CDR2 FYNNEI. The CDR3 is CASSLTSGLYNEQFF. The CDR3 DNA reads TGTGCCAGCAGTTTGACTAGCGGGTTATACAATGAGCAGTTCTTC.

Many counts were recorded for this clonotype. The gene calls are TRBV12-3 or TRBV12-4 and TRBJ1-4, with a weak D call TRBD1 (5 bases). The CDR3 consists of 13 residues. The V end lost 7 bases, the J end lost 5 bases, and 11 bases lay between the germline ends. Here the CDR3 reads CASTGKGNEKLFF. CDR3 DNA sequence: TGTGCCAGCACCGGGAAGGGGAATGAAAAACTGTTTTTT.

This clonotype has a handful of counts. J is TRBJ2-6 and V is TRBV15; tentatively, D is TRBD2 (6 bases). The V and J ends lost 6 bases and 0 bases respectively, with 12 bases between them. Germline loops: CDR1 LNHNV, CDR2 YYDKDF (reference sequence). The CDR3 is 16 residues long. The CDR3 region is CATSTGGYSGANVLTF. The CDR3 nucleotides read TGTGCCACCAGTACCGGAGGGTACTCTGGGGCCAACGTCCTGACTTTC.

This clonotype was found a few times. The rearrangement uses TRBV4-3 and TRBJ2-5; TRBD2 aligns across 8 bases. V was clipped by 0 bases and J by 2 bases; unmatched bases: 5. The CDR3 has 16 residues. Looked up from germline, CDR1 is LGHNA and CDR2 is YSLEER. CDR3 residues: CASSQDPSGGQETQYF. Here the CDR3 DNA reads TGCGCCAGCAGCCAAGATCCCAGCGGGGGTCAAGAGACCCAGTACTTC.

V is TRBV6-5 and J is TRBJ2-3; 9 bases align to TRBD2. J gave up 6 bases and V 6 bases, and 7 bases lay outside the gene matches. Germline V lookup: CDR1 MNHEY, CDR2 SVGAGI. CDR3 length equals 14 residues. The CDR3 DNA sequence: TGTGCCAGCAGGGTTAGCGGGGGACTTGATACGCAGTATTTT. Protein product: CASRVSGGLDTQYF.

The chain recombines TRBV6-2 or TRBV6-3 with TRBJ2-1; possibly TRBD1 for D (5 bases). The germline V and J ends were trimmed by 6 bases and 2 bases, with 14 bases remaining between them. This CDR3 comprises 15 residues. Germline CDR1 reads MNHEY; CDR2 reads SVGEGT. CDR3 protein: CASRPQGRPYNEQFF. Here the CDR3 DNA reads TGTGCCAGCAGGCCGCAGGGTCGCCCCTACAATGAGCAGTTCTTC.

The V call is TRBV13, the J call TRBJ2-7, with 8 positions matching TRBD2. This CDR3 has 15 residues. V shed 5 bases, J shed 3 bases, and the junction held 9 bases outside the gene matches. Germline lookup yields CDR1 PRHDT and CDR2 FYEKMQ (reference sequence). CDR3 bases: TGTGCCAGCAGCCCCCCAACGGGGGGGGTCTACGAGCAGTACTTC. Residues: CASSPPTGGVYEQYF.

The chain uses TRBV18 and TRBJ1-1; a weak D match, TRBD1 (6 bases). The V gene's germline CDR1 is KGHSH and CDR2 LQKENI. The CDR3 covers 15 residues. The V and J ends lost 4 bases and 1 base respectively, with 13 bases between them. The CDR3 DNA follows: TGTGCCAGCTCACGGATACCGGGACAGAACACTGAAGCTTTCTTT. This codes for CASSRIPGQNTEAFF.

V usage is TRBV11-2 and J usage is TRBJ2-7; the D is unclear. Per germline, CDR1 SGHAT and CDR2 FQNNGV. The CDR3 totals 12 residues. The CDR3 here is CASSLGSFEQYV. The CDR3 DNA is TGTGCCAGCAGCTTAGGATCCTTCGAGCAGTACGTC.

This clonotype was counted only a few times. The rearrangement uses TRBV5-7 and TRBJ2-1, with a tentative D call TRBD2 (6 bases). TRBV5-7 is treated as an ORF (open reading frame) with a function not yet certain. V gave up 5 bases and J gave up 3 bases, with 15 bases separating them. This CDR3 comprises 15 residues. The CDR3 DNA reads TGTGCCAGCAGTTTTCTGGGGGGTCGCTACAATGAGCAGTTCTTC. Translation: CASSFLGGRYNEQFF.

This clonotype was counted a few times. V usage is TRBV12-3 or TRBV12-4 and J usage is TRBJ2-1; 10 bases line up with TRBD2. V was clipped by 4 bases and J by 0 bases; unmatched bases: 6. This CDR3 spans 17 amino acids. CDR3 region: CASSSRLAGDSYNEQFF. CDR3 sequence (DNA): TGTGCCAGCAGTTCCCGACTAGCGGGTGACTCCTACAATGAGCAGTTCTTC.

This clonotype has just a few counts. The rearrangement uses TRBV4-2 and TRBJ1-5; 9 positions match TRBD1. There are 15 residues in the CDR3. The ends lost 4 bases at V and 6 bases at J; junction bases unmatched: 7. Per germline, CDR1 LGHNA and CDR2 YNFKEQ. The CDR3 nucleotides read TGTGCCAGCAGCCTGTTTGACAGGGGGATTCAGCCCCAGCATTTT. This translates into CASSLFDRGIQPQHF.

The chain carries TRBV6-2 or TRBV6-3 and TRBJ1-2, with D possibly matching TRBD1 (5 bases). The V gene's germline CDR1 is MNHEY and CDR2 SVGEGT. CDR3 length: 12 amino acids. V was shortened by 5 bases and J by 6 bases, with 10 bases between the two germline ends. The CDR3 DNA sequence: TGTGCCAGCAGTGCCAGGGTGGATGGCTACACCTTC. Its protein product is CASSARVDGYTF.

Ten or more counts support this clonotype. This chain links TRBV4-3 with TRBJ2-2; 9 positions agree with TRBD1. Trimming removed 3 bases from V and 3 bases from J; junction bases left unmatched: 5. Germline lookup yields CDR1 LGHNA and CDR2 YSLEER. This CDR3 region has 16 residues. DNA for the CDR3: TGCGCCAGCAGCCACATAGGGACAGGGTACACCGGGGAGCTGTTTTTT. Its protein product is CASSHIGTGYTGELFF.

There are many counts of this clonotype. The chain employs TRBV28 and TRBJ2-7; D is ambiguous. The V gene lost 4 bases and the J gene lost 3 bases, with 19 bases spanning the gap. The CDR3 extends over 16 amino acids. Germline CDR1 is MDHEN and CDR2 is SYDVKM. This chain's CDR3 is CASSSRVSSIGYEQYF. DNA of the CDR3: TGTGCCAGCAGTTCACGGGTCAGCTCCATTGGCTACGAGCAGTACTTC.

There are a few counts of this clonotype. This chain uses TRBV5-4 with TRBJ2-7; 9 bases are shared with TRBD2. Looked up from germline, CDR1 is SGHNT and CDR2 is YYREEE (reference sequence). This CDR3 has 14 amino acids. V was pared by 4 bases and J by 2 bases, with 4 bases of the junction left unmatched. DNA for the CDR3: TGTGCCAGCAGCCCTAAGCGGGGGGCCTACGAGCAGTACGTC. This gives the protein CASSPKRGAYEQYV.

This chain joins TRBV9 and TRBJ1-2; D unclear. V dropped 4 bases and J dropped 4 bases, with 11 bases sitting between them. In germline, CDR1 is SGDLS, CDR2 YYNGEE. This CDR3 region has 13 residues. CDR3 DNA sequence: TGTGCCAGCAGCCAAGAAATCCGCTATGGCTACACCTTC. Amino acids: CASSQEIRYGYTF.

This clonotype was seen a single time. V gene TRBV5-1 combines with J gene TRBJ2-3, with TRBD2 matching over 8 bases. The CDR3 consists of 17 residues. Germline V CDR1 and CDR2: SGHRS, YFSETQ. Losses at the gene ends were 0 bases for V and 2 bases for J; bases not matched to a gene: 8. The CDR3 spells CASSLGATSGNTDTQYF. CDR3 nucleotides: TGCGCCAGCAGCTTGGGGGCAACTAGCGGAAACACAGATACGCAGTATTTT.

The rearrangement joins TRBV5-5 to TRBJ2-7; D is tentatively TRBD1 or TRBD2 (5 bases each). This CDR3 contains 14 residues. V was cut by 1 base and J by 3 bases, with 11 bases left in between. Germline lookup yields CDR1 SGHKS and CDR2 YYEKEE (reference sequence). CDR3 sequence reads: CASSLSAGSYEQYV. CDR3 sequence (DNA): TGTGCCAGCAGCTTGTCAGCAGGGAGCTACGAGCAGTACGTC.

This clonotype was detected a few times. This chain uses TRBV6-6 with TRBJ1-5; TRBD1 matches 8 bases. CDR3 size: 13 residues. With 8 bases clipped from V and 5 bases from J, the junction kept 5 bases outside the gene matches. Germline V gene lookup returns CDR1 MNHNY and CDR2 SVGAGI (reference sequence). Here the CDR3 reads CASQDRADQPQHF. Written as DNA, the CDR3 is TGTGCCAGCCAGGACAGGGCCGATCAGCCCCAGCATTTT.

The chain is built from TRBV18 and TRBJ2-3, with D unclear. V was shortened by 2 bases and J by 4 bases, with 7 bases between the two germline ends. Germline loops: CDR1 KGHSH, CDR2 LQKENI. The CDR3 contains 13 residues. DNA of the CDR3: TGTGCCAGCTCACCATGGGTTGCAGATACGCAGTATTTT. Translated, it gives CASSPWVADTQYF. Drawing the rest from reference TRBV18 and TRBJ2-3, the complete variable domain is NAGVMQNPRHLVRRRGQEARLRCSPMKGHSHVYWYRQLPEEGLKFMVYLQKENIIDESGMPKERFSAEFPKEGPSILRIQQVVRGDSAAYFCASSPWVADTQYFGPGTRLTVL.